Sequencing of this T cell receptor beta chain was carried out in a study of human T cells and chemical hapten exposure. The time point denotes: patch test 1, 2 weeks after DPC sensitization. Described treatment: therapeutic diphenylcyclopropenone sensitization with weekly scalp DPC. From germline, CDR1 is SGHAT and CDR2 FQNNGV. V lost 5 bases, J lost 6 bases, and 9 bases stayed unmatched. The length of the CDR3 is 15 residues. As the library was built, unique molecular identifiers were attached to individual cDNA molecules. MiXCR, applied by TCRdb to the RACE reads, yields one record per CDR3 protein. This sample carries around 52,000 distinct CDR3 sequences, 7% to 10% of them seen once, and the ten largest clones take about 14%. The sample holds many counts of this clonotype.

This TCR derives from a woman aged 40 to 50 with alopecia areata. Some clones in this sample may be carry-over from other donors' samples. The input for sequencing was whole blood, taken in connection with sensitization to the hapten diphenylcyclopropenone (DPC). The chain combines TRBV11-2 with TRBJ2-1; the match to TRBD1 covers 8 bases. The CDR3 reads CASSLLHRGINEQFF. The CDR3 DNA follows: TGTGCCAGCAGCCTACTACACAGGGGGATCAATGAGCAGTTCTTC.